What follows describes a single TCR beta chain. Its specificity is not known. CDR1 is GTSNPN, CDR2 SVGIG, per germline (reference sequence). V shed 7 bases and J 3 bases; nucleotides not matched to a gene: 4. The length of the CDR3 is 12 residues. The record originates from a study of CD8 T cells in Susac syndrome. The overall study: At the time their blood was drawn, patients with Susac syndrome were either therapy-naive, on corticosteroids (with some of them also receiving intravenous immunoglobulin), or on intravenous immunoglobulin alone. General study results and limits: CD4+ T cell repertoires in Susac syndrome lacked clonal expansion.

Random hexamers were used to reverse transcribe the RNA input (about 0.5 to 1 ug). TCRdb passed the immunoSEQ multiplex PCR reads through MiXCR, listing each CDR3 protein once. Among a few hundred thousand distinct CDR3 sequences listed, about 95% were seen once. In blood CD8+ and CD4+ T cells, TCR beta underwent sequencing. The rearrangement uses TRBV30 and TRBJ2-7, with TRBD1 identical over 9 bases. This TCR was sampled from a human donor with Susac syndrome. Sequenced: CD4+ T cells from PBMCs. The CDR3 DNA is TGTGCCTTCCGGGACAGGGACTACGAGCAGTACTTC. As protein: CAFRDRDYEQYF.